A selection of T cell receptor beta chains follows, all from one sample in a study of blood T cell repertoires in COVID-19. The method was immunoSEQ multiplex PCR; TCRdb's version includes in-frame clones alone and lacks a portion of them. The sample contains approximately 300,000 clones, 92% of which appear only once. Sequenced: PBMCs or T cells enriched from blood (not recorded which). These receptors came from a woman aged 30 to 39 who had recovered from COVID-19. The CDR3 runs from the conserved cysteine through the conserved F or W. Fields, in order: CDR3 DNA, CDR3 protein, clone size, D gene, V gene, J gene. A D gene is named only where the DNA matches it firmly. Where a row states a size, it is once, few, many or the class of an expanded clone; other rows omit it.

cdr3_nt: TGTGCCTGGAGTCCCGGGGTAGGGAGCAATCAGCCCCAGCATTTT
cdr3_aa: CAWSPGVGSNQPQHF
clone_size: -
d_call: -
v_call: TRBV30
j_call: TRBJ1-5

cdr3_nt: TGTGCCAGCAGATTCACAATGATCTACGAGCAGTACTTC
cdr3_aa: CASRFTMIYEQYF
clone_size: -
d_call: -
v_call: TRBV5-8
j_call: TRBJ2-7

cdr3_nt: TGCGCCAGCAGCCAAGACGACAGGGTAGTCTATGGCTACACCTTC
cdr3_aa: CASSQDDRVVYGYTF
clone_size: -
d_call: TRBD1
v_call: TRBV4-3
j_call: TRBJ1-2

cdr3_nt: TGTGCCAGCAGCTTCTCAGGCCGGGGTAGCAATCAGCCCCAGCATTTT
cdr3_aa: CASSFSGRGSNQPQHF
clone_size: -
d_call: -
v_call: TRBV7-6
j_call: TRBJ1-5

cdr3_nt: TGTGCCAGCACGAGGGAGTGGGACACCGGGGAGCTGTTTTTT
cdr3_aa: CASTREWDTGELFF
clone_size: -
d_call: -
v_call: TRBV4-2
j_call: TRBJ2-2

cdr3_nt: TGTGCCAGCAGCTTAGTTGGGCCCCAATCACCCCTCCACTTT
cdr3_aa: CASSLVGPQSPLHF
clone_size: -
d_call: -
v_call: TRBV7-2
j_call: TRBJ1-6

cdr3_nt: TGTGCCAGCAGCCCGATAGTAGCGGGGGGGTACGAGCAGTACTTC
cdr3_aa: CASSPIVAGGYEQYF
clone_size: -
d_call: TRBD2
v_call: TRBV27
j_call: TRBJ2-7

cdr3_nt: TGTGCCAGCAGTTACGGCGGGAGATCGTACAATGAGCAGTTCTTC
cdr3_aa: CASSYGGRSYNEQFF
clone_size: -
d_call: TRBD2
v_call: TRBV6-5
j_call: TRBJ2-1

cdr3_nt: TGTGCCAGCAGCGTAGCGGCTAGCGCGAAGCAGGGAGATACGCAGTATTTT
cdr3_aa: CASSVAASAKQGDTQYF
clone_size: -
d_call: -
v_call: TRBV9
j_call: TRBJ2-3

cdr3_nt: TGTGCCAGCAGTGGCTTAGTTTACGAGTTCTTC
cdr3_aa: CASSGLVYEFF
clone_size: -
d_call: -
v_call: TRBV2
j_call: TRBJ2-1

cdr3_nt: TGTGCCAGCAGCCGAACCGGGACAGTCACGAACACCGGGGAGCTGTTTTTT
cdr3_aa: CASSRTGTVTNTGELFF
clone_size: -
d_call: TRBD1
v_call: TRBV14
j_call: TRBJ2-2

cdr3_nt: TGTGCCAGCAGTGACCGGGACAGATTAGATCAGCCCCAGCATTTT
cdr3_aa: CASSDRDRLDQPQHF
clone_size: -
d_call: TRBD1
v_call: TRBV28
j_call: TRBJ1-5

cdr3_nt: TGCGCCAGCAGCCAAGAAGGGCCCCTGACTAGCCGGAATGAGCAGTTCTTC
cdr3_aa: CASSQEGPLTSRNEQFF
clone_size: -
d_call: TRBD2
v_call: TRBV4-1
j_call: TRBJ2-1

cdr3_nt: TGTGCCAGCTCAGAATACCTCGGCGGGGGGCCCACTGAAGCTTTCTTT
cdr3_aa: CASSEYLGGGPTEAFF
clone_size: -
d_call: -
v_call: TRBV18
j_call: TRBJ1-1

cdr3_nt: TGTGCCAGCAGCCGAAATCTCGGGGATACGCAGTATTTT
cdr3_aa: CASSRNLGDTQYF
clone_size: once
d_call: -
v_call: TRBV6-5
j_call: TRBJ2-3

cdr3_nt: TGTGCCAGCAGCGCCGGGGACAGGGGGCCTTTGCAGTTCTTC
cdr3_aa: CASSAGDRGPLQFF
clone_size: -
d_call: TRBD1
v_call: TRBV9
j_call: TRBJ2-1